The TCR beta chain under discussion was sequenced for a study of T-cell memory formation after mild COVID-19. This clonotype turned up a few times. Germline V gene lookup returns CDR1 SQVTM and CDR2 ANQGSEA. This CDR3 has 14 residues. The V end lost 0 bases, the J end lost 1 base, and 6 bases lay between the germline ends. TCRdb re-called the 5' RACE reads with MiXCR, one entry per CDR3 protein. The sample shows some 270,000 distinct CDR3 sequences, roughly 14% of them seen only once. Sequencing used PBMCs or a T cell subset sorted from them (not recorded which). The chain combines TRBV29-1 with TRBJ2-2; D may match TRBD1 or TRBD2 (5 bases each). This clonotype was sampled from an adult woman who had mild COVID-19 (a few samples of this study predate the infection). Cell type and time point are not known. CDR3 protein: CSVEEGRNTGELFF. The CDR3 nucleotides are TGCAGCGTTGAAGAGGGACGGAACACCGGGGAGCTGTTTTTT.